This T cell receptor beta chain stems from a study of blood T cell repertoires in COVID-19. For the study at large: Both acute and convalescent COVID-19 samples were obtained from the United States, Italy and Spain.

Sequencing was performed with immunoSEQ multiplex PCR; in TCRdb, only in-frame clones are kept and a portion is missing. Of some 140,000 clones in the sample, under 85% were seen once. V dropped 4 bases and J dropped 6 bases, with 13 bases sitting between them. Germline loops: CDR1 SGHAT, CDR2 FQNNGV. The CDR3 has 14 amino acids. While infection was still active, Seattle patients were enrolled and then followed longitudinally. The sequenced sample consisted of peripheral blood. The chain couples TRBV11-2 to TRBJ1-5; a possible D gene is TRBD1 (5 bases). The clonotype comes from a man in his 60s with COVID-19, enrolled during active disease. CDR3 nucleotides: TGTGCCAGCAGCTCGGTGGACGGGGGTCAGCCCCAGCATTTT. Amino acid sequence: CASSSVDGGQPQHF.